This T cell receptor (beta chain) was documented in a study of T cell responses to AZD1222 COVID-19 vaccine. Study-level points and caveats: Unmutated variant regions are reportedly the target of nearly half of TCRs that are spike-specific. Vaccine-associated CD4 TCRs spanned spike, dominant at 160-218 and 743-854.

Germline lookup yields CDR1 MNHEY and CDR2 SMNVEV (reference sequence). V gave up 8 bases and J gave up 3 bases, with 13 bases separating them. The CDR3 runs 14 residues. Concerning this clone itself: Its antigen is unidentified.

Clones were read by immunoSEQ multiplex PCR, and TCRdb kept only the in-frame ones, dropping some. The sample yields about 150,000 clones, around 89% seen once. The source is an adult in good health. The sequencing here drew on peripheral blood, taken on day 0 of AZD1222 vaccination. This chain uses TRBV27 with TRBJ2-2; TRBD1 is a possible D gene (6 bases). CDR3 sequence reads: CASGSDSYTGELFF. CDR3 nucleotides: TGTGCCAGCGGCTCGGACAGCTACACCGGGGAGCTGTTTTTT.